The 28 T cell receptor beta chains reported below all come from one sample, sequenced in a study of blood T cell repertoires in COVID-19. Method: immunoSEQ multiplex PCR; TCRdb's copy keeps in-frame clones and lacks some. The table shows over 150,000 clones, with approximately 89% occurring only once. The sample comprised PBMCs or T cells enriched from blood (not recorded which). The receptors come from a man aged 35 to 55 who had recovered from COVID-19.

The chain joins TRBV3-1 (or the pseudogene TRBV3-2) to TRBJ2-7, with 10 positions matching TRBD1. Germline V gene data show CDR1 as LGHDT and CDR2 as YNNKEL (reference sequence). J was trimmed by 2 bases and V by 4 bases; bases with no gene match: 2. The CDR3 sequence is 14 residues long. Written as DNA, the CDR3 is TGTGCCAGCAGCCTCGGACAGGGGGCCTACGAGCAGTACTTC. This translates into CASSLGQGAYEQYF.

The chain is built from TRBV2 and TRBJ1-5, with TRBD1 identical over 7 bases. J was trimmed by 2 bases and V by 5 bases; bases with no gene match: 12. This CDR3 region has 17 residues. Germline V gives CDR1 SNHLY, CDR2 FYNNEI. CDR3 in DNA: TGTGCCAGCAGTAAGGATGGAGTAGGGGGCGGCAATCAGCCCCAGCATTTT. Residues: CASSKDGVGGGNQPQHF.

The chain has TRBV9 and TRBJ1-4, with D unclear. The germline gives CDR1 SGDLS, CDR2 YYNGEE. The CDR3 covers 16 residues. V was shortened by 0 bases and J by 0 bases, with 9 bases between the two germline ends. The CDR3 sequence is CASSVGRRATNEKLFF. Here the CDR3 DNA reads TGTGCCAGCAGCGTAGGGAGAAGAGCAACTAATGAAAAACTGTTTTTT.

The rearrangement joins TRBV5-4 to TRBJ1-4; 8 nucleotides agree with TRBD1. After removal of 4 bases from V and 1 base from J, the junction contained 12 bases not matched to a gene. The CDR3 contains 18 residues. Germline V lookup: CDR1 SGHNT, CDR2 YYREEE (reference sequence). In DNA, the CDR3 is TGTGCCAGCAGCCCAAGTCCCAGGGGGCGTCAAACTAATGAAAAACTGTTTTTT. Translating it yields CASSPSPRGRQTNEKLFF.

V is TRBV28 and J is TRBJ2-7; 11 nucleotides agree with TRBD1. Germline V lookup: CDR1 MDHEN, CDR2 SYDVKM. This CDR3 region has 14 residues. Trimming cost V 1 base and J 9 bases; bases outside gene matches: 5. CDR3 sequence: CASSLSPGQGGQYF. The CDR3 DNA is TGTGCCAGCAGTTTATCCCCGGGACAGGGGGGGCAGTACTTC. Full variable domain (missing parts from reference TRBV28 and TRBJ2-7): DVKVTQSSRYLVKRTGEKVFLECVQDMDHENMFWYRQDPGLGLRLIYFSYDVKMKEKGDIPEGYSVSREKKERFSLILESASTNQTSMYLCASSLSPGQGGQYFGPGTRLTVT.

The CDR3 region has the DNA TGTGCCAGCAGCGGCGCGGGGGGTCCAGATACGCAGTATTTT. Amino acids: CASSGAGGPDTQYF. The chain links TRBV7-3 to TRBJ2-3, with TRBD2 matching over 8 bases. CDR3 length: 14 amino acids. Looked up from germline, CDR1 is SGHTA and CDR2 is FQGTGA. V dropped 5 bases and J dropped 4; count of bases not matched to a gene: 5.

This clone has more than one count but fewer than ten. V usage is TRBV5-4 and J usage is TRBJ2-3; 7 nucleotides match TRBD1. The CDR3 length is 16 residues. CDR1 is SGHNT and CDR2 is YYREEE in the germline V gene (reference sequence). J lost 0 bases, V lost 0 bases, and 4 bases had no gene match. CDR3 coding DNA: TGTGCCAGCAGCTTGGGAGGGGGCTATAGCACAGATACGCAGTATTTT. Translation: CASSLGGGYSTDTQYF.

The chain is built from TRBV5-1 and TRBJ2-1; 8 bases line up with TRBD2. The germline gives CDR1 SGHRS, CDR2 YFSETQ. The CDR3 spans 15 residues. With 5 bases clipped from V and 8 bases from J, the junction kept 12 bases outside the gene matches. The CDR3 here is CASRITGGRSDEQFF. In nucleotides, the CDR3 is TGCGCCAGCAGAATAACGGGGGGGCGATCGGATGAGCAGTTCTTC.

The chain combines TRBV7-3 with TRBJ1-1; 7 bases are shared with TRBD1. This CDR3 has 15 amino acids. The V gene end was trimmed by 5 bases and the J gene end by 6 bases; junction bases not matched to a gene: 12. Germline CDR1 SGHTA, CDR2 FQGTGA. CDR3 in DNA: TGTGCCAGCAGCCAAGGGGGCCGGAACTACGCTGAAGCTTTCTTT. Translating gives CASSQGGRNYAEAFF.

As regards this clone: The sample carries other DNA sequences with the same CDR3. The genes are TRBV11-2 and TRBJ1-1; 9 bases map to TRBD1. There are 15 residues in the CDR3. Per the germline V gene, CDR1 is SGHAT and CDR2 is FQNNGV. V was clipped by 5 bases and J by 1 base; unmatched bases: 5. The CDR3 is CASSAGQGQNTEAFF. CDR3 nucleotide sequence: TGTGCCAGCAGCGCGGGACAGGGCCAGAACACTGAAGCTTTCTTT.

CDR3 sequence reads: CASSAFSGNSYEQYF. The CDR3 coding sequence is TGTGCCAGCAGTGCGTTCTCCGGGAACTCCTACGAGCAGTACTTC. V is TRBV25-1 and J is TRBJ2-7, with D perhaps TRBD2 (5 bases). Trimming took off 4 bases at V and 0 bases at J, with 13 bases between the two ends. Germline CDR1 is MGHDK and CDR2 is SYGVNS. CDR3 length: 15 residues.

This sequence joins TRBV7-3 and TRBJ1-5; weak D call: TRBD1 (5 bases). Looked up from germline, CDR1 is SGHTA and CDR2 is FQGTGA. This CDR3 contains 17 residues. V was clipped by 2 bases and J by 0 bases, with 14 bases between them. The chain's CDR3 is CASSLYLGTYSNQPQHF. The CDR3 DNA reads TGTGCCAGCAGCTTATATTTAGGGACTTATAGCAATCAGCCCCAGCATTTT.

The chain carries TRBV23-1 and TRBJ2-3, with D perhaps TRBD2 (6 bases). TRBV23-1 is noted as an ORF with a role that remains uncertain. The ends were cut back, 2 bases at V and 2 bases at J, with 23 bases in the middle. The CDR3 has 19 residues. CDR3 sequence reads: CASSQDGRQWLRATDTQYF. CDR3 DNA sequence: TGCGCCAGCAGTCAAGATGGGAGGCAGTGGCTCCGTGCCACAGATACGCAGTATTTT.

This chain connects TRBV7-3 to TRBJ2-3; 12 bases align to TRBD2. The germline V gene has CDR1 SGHTA and CDR2 FQGTGA. V was clipped by 3 bases and J by 0 bases; unmatched bases: 10. CDR3 length equals 19 residues. The DNA of the CDR3 is TGTGCCAGCAGCTTGGGGCGGACTAGCGGGAACCCTAGCACAGATACGCAGTATTTT. Its protein product is CASSLGRTSGNPSTDTQYF.

The genes are TRBV7-9 and TRBJ1-1; D ambiguous. Trimming pared 4 bases from V and 1 base from J, leaving 7 bases between. The CDR3 contains 13 residues. The V gene's germline CDR1 is SEHNR and CDR2 FQNEAQ (reference sequence). The DNA of the CDR3 is TGTGCCAGCAGCTCTCAGGAGAACACTGAAGCTTTCTTT. Translated, it gives CASSSQENTEAFF.

This chain joins TRBV2 and TRBJ2-6; 8 bases match TRBD1. This CDR3 region has 16 residues. CDR1 is SNHLY and CDR2 is FYNNEI in the germline V gene. J lost 1 base, V lost 6 bases, and 5 bases had no gene match. As DNA, the CDR3 is TGTGCCAGCAGAAAGGACAGGGTATCTGGGGCCAACGTCCTGACTTTC. This sequence encodes CASRKDRVSGANVLTF.

The chain is built from TRBV7-8 and TRBJ1-6; TRBD1 matches at 8 bases. The CDR3 runs to 15 residues. Germline V CDR1 and CDR2: SGHVS, FQNEAQ. V lost 6 bases to trimming and J lost 10 bases; unmatched junction nucleotides: 11. The CDR3: CASSQGSGQGSPLHF. In DNA form, the CDR3 reads TGTGCCAGCAGTCAAGGGTCAGGACAGGGATCACCCCTCCACTTT. The whole variable domain, filled in from reference TRBV7-8 and TRBJ1-6, reads GAGVSQSPRYKVAKRGQDVALRCDPISGHVSLFWYQQALGQGPEFLTYFQNEAQLDKSGLPSDRFFAERPEGSVSTLKIQRTQQEDSAVYLCASSQGSGQGSPLHFGNGTRLTVT.

The chain couples TRBV30 to TRBJ1-2, with D possibly matching TRBD1 (5 bases). Germline lookup yields CDR1 GTSNPN and CDR2 SVGIG (reference sequence). The CDR3 spans 13 residues. V shed 0 bases and J shed 4 bases, with 9 bases lying between them. CDR3 region: CAWSVSGGYGYTF. The CDR3 bases are TGTGCCTGGAGTGTATCGGGGGGCTATGGCTACACCTTC.

This chain connects TRBV19 to TRBJ2-6; possibly TRBD2 for D (6 bases). The CDR3 extends over 15 amino acids. Germline CDR1 reads LNHDA; CDR2 reads SQIVND (reference sequence). The V gene lost 3 bases and the J gene lost 1 base, with 7 bases spanning the gap. This chain's CDR3 is CASSIGSSGANVLTF. The DNA of the CDR3 is TGTGCCAGTAGTATCGGGAGTTCTGGGGCCAACGTCCTGACTTTC. Combining the CDR3 with reference TRBV19 and TRBJ2-6 gives the whole variable domain DGGITQSPKYLFRKEGQNVTLSCEQNLNHDAMYWYRQDPGQGLRLIYYSQIVNDFQKGDIAEGYSVSREKKESFPLTVTSAQKNPTAFYLCASSIGSSGANVLTFGAGSRLTVL.

The rearrangement uses TRBV21-1 and TRBJ2-1; TRBD2 reflects the table's D call only, with no check against the DNA. TRBV21-1 is labeled a pseudogene. The CDR3 loop spans 20 amino acids. CDR3 nucleotides: TGTGCCAGCAGCAAAACCCCTCGGACTAGCGGGAGAGGCTCCTACAATGAGCAGTTCTTC. Protein product: CASSKTPRTSGRGSYNEQFF.

The count of this clone is one. The gene calls are TRBV7-9 and TRBJ1-1; 8 nucleotides line up with TRBD1. Trimming took 5 bases from V and 0 from J; bases not matched to a gene: 5. CDR1 and CDR2 (germline): SEHNR, FQNEAQ (reference sequence). The CDR3 contains 15 residues. CDR3 nucleotide sequence: TGTGCCAGCAGCCCGGGGACAGGAATGAACACTGAAGCTTTCTTT. As protein: CASSPGTGMNTEAFF.

The chain carries TRBV28 and TRBJ1-1; 7 bases fit TRBD1. The CDR3 runs 15 residues. The ends lost 8 bases at V and 0 bases at J; junction bases unmatched: 9. Germline values: CDR1 MDHEN, CDR2 SYDVKM. CDR3 amino acids: CASQRSGQLNTEAFF. The CDR3 nucleotides read TGTGCCAGCCAACGATCGGGACAGTTGAACACTGAAGCTTTCTTT.

V and J are TRBV28 and TRBJ2-3; D gene ambiguous. The germline V gene encodes CDR1 MDHEN and CDR2 SYDVKM. Trimming shortened V by 7 bases and J by 3 bases, and 14 bases separated the two germline ends. The CDR3 has 14 amino acids. The CDR3 sequence is CASNLEVQTDTQYF. The DNA of the CDR3 is TGTGCCAGCAATCTTGAGGTTCAGACAGATACGCAGTATTTT.

This chain uses TRBV2 with TRBJ1-5; D may be TRBD1 (5 bases). Germline assignment: CDR1 SNHLY and CDR2 FYNNEI. This CDR3 is built from 15 residues. V dropped 4 bases and J dropped 0 bases, with 10 bases sitting between them. The CDR3 loop reads CASSGGGISNQPQHF. The CDR3 coding sequence is TGTGCCAGCAGTGGGGGGGGAATTAGCAATCAGCCCCAGCATTTT.

This clone has a single count. The genes are TRBV20-1 and TRBJ2-1; D is uncertain. V was clipped by 6 bases and J by 6 bases, with 9 bases between them. CDR1 and CDR2 (germline): DFQATT, SNEGSKA (reference sequence). The CDR3 length is 11 residues. DNA of the CDR3: TGCAGTGCGGAAGCTAGCAATGAGCAGTTCTTC. This sequence encodes CSAEASNEQFF.

This clone occurred a few times. V and J are TRBV19 and TRBJ2-7; the match to TRBD1 covers 9 bases. The germline CDR1 and CDR2 sequences are LNHDA and SQIVND (reference sequence). This CDR3 contains 14 residues. The V gene end was trimmed by 3 bases and the J gene end by 4 bases; junction bases not matched to a gene: 4. CDR3 bases: TGTGCCAGTAGTATCCGGGACAGGGTATACGAGCAGTACTTC. This sequence encodes CASSIRDRVYEQYF.

The gene calls are TRBV3-1 (or the pseudogene TRBV3-2) and TRBJ2-3; possible D gene TRBD2, 6 bases. The CDR3 consists of 13 residues. Looked up from germline, CDR1 is LGHDT and CDR2 is YNNKEL (reference sequence). Between the trimmed V and J ends, which lost 3 bases and 11 bases, there was a span of 15 bases. This chain's CDR3 is CASSQGNRDWQYF. CDR3 coding DNA: TGTGCCAGCAGCCAGGGAAACCGGGACTGGCAGTATTTT.

This clone was counted only a few times. The chain couples TRBV6-5 to TRBJ2-7; the match to TRBD2 covers 7 bases. Trimming took 6 bases from V and 0 from J; bases not matched to a gene: 8. CDR3 length equals 15 residues. CDR1 MNHEY and CDR2 SVGAGI come from the germline V gene. This CDR3 is CASSLYGGSSYEQYF. The DNA of the CDR3 is TGTGCCAGCAGCCTGTACGGGGGGAGCTCCTACGAGCAGTACTTC.